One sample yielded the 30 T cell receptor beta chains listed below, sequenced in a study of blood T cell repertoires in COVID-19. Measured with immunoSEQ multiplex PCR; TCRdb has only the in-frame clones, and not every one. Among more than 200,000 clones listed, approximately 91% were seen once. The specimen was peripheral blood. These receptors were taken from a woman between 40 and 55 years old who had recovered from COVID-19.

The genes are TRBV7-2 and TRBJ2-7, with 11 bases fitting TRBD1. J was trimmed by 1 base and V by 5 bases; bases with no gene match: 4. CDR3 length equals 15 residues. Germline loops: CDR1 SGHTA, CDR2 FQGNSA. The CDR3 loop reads CASSQWDRGSYEQYF. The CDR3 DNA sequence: TGTGCCAGCAGCCAGTGGGACAGGGGGTCCTACGAGCAGTACTTC.

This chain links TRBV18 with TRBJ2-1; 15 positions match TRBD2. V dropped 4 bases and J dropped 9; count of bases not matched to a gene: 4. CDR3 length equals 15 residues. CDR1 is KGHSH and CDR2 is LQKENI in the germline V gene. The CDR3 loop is CASSRPGLAGGEQFF. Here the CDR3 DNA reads TGTGCCAGCTCACGCCCGGGACTAGCGGGAGGTGAGCAGTTCTTC.

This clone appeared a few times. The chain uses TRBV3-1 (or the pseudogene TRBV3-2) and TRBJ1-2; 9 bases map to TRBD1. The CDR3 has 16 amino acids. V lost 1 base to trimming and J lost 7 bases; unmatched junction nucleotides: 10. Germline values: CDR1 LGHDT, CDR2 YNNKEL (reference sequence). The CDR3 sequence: CASSQGRDRVGSGYTF. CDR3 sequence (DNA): TGTGCCAGCAGCCAAGGCCGGGACAGGGTGGGGAGTGGCTACACCTTC.

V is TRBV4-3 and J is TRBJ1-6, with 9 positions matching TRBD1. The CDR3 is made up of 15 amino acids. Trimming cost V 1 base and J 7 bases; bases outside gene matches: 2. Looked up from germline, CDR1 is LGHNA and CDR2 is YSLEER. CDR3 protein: CASSQVTGGNSPLHF. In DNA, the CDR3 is TGCGCCAGCAGCCAAGTGACAGGGGGAAATTCACCCCTCCACTTT.

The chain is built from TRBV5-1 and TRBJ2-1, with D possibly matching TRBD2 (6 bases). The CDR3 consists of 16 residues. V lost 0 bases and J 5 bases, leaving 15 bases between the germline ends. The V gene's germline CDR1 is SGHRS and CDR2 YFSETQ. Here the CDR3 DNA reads TGCGCCAGCAGCTTGGCTTTGGGGGGAGGCCACAATGAGCAGTTCTTC. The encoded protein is CASSLALGGGHNEQFF. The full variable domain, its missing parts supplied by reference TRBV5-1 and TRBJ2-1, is KAGVTQTPRYLIKTRGQQVTLSCSPISGHRSVSWYQQTPGQGLQFLFEYFSETQRNKGNFPGRFSGRQFSNSRSEMNVSTLELGDSALYLCASSLALGGGHNEQFFGPGTRLTVL.

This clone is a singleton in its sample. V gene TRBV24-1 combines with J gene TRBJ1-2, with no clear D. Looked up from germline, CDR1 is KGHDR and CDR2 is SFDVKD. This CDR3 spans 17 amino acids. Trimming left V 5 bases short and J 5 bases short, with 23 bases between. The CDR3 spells CATSAAPSVLREYGYTF. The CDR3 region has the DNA TGTGCCACCAGTGCCGCCCCTTCGGTCCTCCGGGAGTATGGCTACACCTTC.

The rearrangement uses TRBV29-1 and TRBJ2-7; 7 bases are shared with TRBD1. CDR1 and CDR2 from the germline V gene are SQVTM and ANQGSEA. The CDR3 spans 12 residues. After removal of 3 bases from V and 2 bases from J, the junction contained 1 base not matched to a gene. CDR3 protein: CSVDGTAYEQYF. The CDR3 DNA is TGCAGCGTTGACGGGACAGCCTACGAGCAGTACTTC.

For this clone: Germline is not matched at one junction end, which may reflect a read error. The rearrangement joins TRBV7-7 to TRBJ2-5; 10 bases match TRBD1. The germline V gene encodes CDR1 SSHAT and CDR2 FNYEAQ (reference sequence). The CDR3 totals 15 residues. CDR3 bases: TGTGCTAGCAGCATGGGACAGGGGTTGACAGAGACCCAGTACTTC. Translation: CASSMGQGLTETQYF.

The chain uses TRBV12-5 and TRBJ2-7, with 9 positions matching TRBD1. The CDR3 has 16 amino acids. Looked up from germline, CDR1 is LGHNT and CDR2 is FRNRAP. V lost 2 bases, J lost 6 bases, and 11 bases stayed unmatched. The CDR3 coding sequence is TGTGCTAGTGGTTTGACCGGGACAGGGCTAATCGGCGAGCAGTACTTC. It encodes CASGLTGTGLIGEQYF.

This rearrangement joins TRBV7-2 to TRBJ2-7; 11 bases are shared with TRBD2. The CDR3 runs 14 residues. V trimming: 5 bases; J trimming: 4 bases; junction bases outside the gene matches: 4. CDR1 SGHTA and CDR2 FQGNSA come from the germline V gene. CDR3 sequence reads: CASSPRLAGYEQYF. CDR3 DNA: TGTGCCAGCAGCCCTCGACTAGCGGGATACGAGCAGTACTTC.

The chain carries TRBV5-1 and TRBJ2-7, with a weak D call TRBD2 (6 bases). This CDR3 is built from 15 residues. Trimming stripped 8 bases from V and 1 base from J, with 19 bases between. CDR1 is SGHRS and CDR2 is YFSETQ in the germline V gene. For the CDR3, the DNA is TGCGCCAGTGCGACCAGCGGGCCCTCTTCCTACGAGCAGTACTTC. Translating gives CASATSGPSSYEQYF.

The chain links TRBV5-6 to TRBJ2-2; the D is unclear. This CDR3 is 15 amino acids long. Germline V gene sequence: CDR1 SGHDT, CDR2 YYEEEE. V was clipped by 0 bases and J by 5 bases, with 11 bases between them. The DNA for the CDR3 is TGTGCCAGCAGCTTGGCCCCTGCCGGGACCGGGGAGCTGTTTTTT. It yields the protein CASSLAPAGTGELFF.

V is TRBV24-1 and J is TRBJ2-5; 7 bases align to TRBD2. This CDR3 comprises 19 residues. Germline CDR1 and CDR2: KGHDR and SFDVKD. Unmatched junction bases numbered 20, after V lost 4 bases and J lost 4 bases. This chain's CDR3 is CATSERDPTISGPGETQYF. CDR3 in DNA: TGTGCCACCAGTGAAAGAGATCCCACCATTAGCGGGCCCGGAGAGACCCAGTACTTC.

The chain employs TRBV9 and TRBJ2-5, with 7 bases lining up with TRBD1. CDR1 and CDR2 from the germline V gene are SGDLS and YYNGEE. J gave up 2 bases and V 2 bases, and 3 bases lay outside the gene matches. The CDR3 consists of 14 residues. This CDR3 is CASSVGRGQETQYF. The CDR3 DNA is TGTGCCAGCAGCGTTGGCAGGGGGCAAGAGACCCAGTACTTC.

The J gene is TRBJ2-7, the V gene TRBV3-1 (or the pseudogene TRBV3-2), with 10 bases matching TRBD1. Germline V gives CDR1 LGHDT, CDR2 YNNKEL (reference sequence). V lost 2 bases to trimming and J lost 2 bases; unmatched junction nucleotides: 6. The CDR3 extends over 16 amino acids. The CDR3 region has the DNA TGTGCCAGCAGCCAAATTTTGGGACAGGGGACCTACGAGCAGTACTTC. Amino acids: CASSQILGQGTYEQYF.

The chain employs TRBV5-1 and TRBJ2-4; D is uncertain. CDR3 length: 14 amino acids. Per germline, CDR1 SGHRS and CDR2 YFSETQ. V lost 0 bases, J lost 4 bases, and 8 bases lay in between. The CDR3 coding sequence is TGCGCCAGCAGCTTGGGCGATTCAAAAAACATTCAGTACTTC. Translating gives CASSLGDSKNIQYF.

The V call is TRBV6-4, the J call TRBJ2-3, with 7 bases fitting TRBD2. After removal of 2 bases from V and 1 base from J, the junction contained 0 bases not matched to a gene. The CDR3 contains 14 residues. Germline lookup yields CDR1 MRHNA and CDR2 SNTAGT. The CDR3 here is CASSDSGGTDTQYF. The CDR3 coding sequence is TGTGCCAGCAGTGACAGCGGGGGCACAGATACGCAGTATTTT.

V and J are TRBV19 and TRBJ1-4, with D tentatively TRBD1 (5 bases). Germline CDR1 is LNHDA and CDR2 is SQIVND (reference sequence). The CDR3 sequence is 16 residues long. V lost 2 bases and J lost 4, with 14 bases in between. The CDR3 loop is CASSISGQGLNEKLFF. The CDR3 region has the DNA TGTGCCAGTAGTATAAGCGGGCAGGGCCTTAATGAAAAACTGTTTTTT.

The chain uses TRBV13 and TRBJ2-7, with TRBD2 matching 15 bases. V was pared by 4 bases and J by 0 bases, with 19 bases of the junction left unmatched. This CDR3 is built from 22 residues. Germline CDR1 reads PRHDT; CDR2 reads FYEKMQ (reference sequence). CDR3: CASSSGEGGRGLAGGSSYEQYF. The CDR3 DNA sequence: TGTGCCAGCAGCTCAGGAGAGGGCGGGAGAGGACTAGCGGGGGGGAGCTCCTACGAGCAGTACTTC.

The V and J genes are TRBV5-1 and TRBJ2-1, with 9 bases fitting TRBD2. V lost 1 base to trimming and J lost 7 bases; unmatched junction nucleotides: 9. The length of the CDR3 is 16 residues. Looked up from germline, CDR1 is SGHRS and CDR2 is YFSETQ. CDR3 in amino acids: CASSLRPSGVLNEQFF. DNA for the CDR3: TGCGCCAGCAGCTTGCGCCCTAGCGGGGTGTTAAATGAGCAGTTCTTC.

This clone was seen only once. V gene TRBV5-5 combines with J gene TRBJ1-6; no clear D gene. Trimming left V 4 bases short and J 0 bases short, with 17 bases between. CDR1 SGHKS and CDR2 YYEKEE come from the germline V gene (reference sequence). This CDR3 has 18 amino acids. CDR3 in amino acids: CASSPREPQSSYNSPLHF. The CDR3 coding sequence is TGTGCCAGCAGCCCTCGGGAGCCCCAGAGCTCCTATAATTCACCCCTCCACTTT.

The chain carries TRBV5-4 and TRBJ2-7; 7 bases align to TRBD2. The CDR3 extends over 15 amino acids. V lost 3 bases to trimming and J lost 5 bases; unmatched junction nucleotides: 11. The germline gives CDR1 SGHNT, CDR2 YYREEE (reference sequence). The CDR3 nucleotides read TGTGCCAGCAGCTCCTCTAGCGGACCTTTCGACGAGCAGTACTTC. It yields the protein CASSSSSGPFDEQYF.

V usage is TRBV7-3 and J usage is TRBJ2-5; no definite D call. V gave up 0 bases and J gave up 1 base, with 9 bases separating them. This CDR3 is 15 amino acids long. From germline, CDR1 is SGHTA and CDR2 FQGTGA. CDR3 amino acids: CASSLTAGIQETQYF. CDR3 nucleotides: TGTGCCAGCAGCTTAACGGCAGGAATCCAAGAGACCCAGTACTTC.

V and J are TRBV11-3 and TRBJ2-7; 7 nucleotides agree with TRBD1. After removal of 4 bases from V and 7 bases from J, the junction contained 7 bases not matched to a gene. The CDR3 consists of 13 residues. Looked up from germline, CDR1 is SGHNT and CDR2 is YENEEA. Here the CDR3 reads CASSSSQGYEQYF. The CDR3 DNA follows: TGTGCCAGCAGCTCGTCACAGGGGTATGAGCAGTACTTC.

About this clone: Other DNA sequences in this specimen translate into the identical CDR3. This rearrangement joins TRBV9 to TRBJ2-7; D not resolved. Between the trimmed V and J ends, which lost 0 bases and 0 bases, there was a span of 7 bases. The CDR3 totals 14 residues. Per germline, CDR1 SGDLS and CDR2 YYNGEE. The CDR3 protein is CASSVAPSSYEQYF. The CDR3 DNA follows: TGTGCCAGCAGCGTAGCACCGAGCTCCTACGAGCAGTACTTC.

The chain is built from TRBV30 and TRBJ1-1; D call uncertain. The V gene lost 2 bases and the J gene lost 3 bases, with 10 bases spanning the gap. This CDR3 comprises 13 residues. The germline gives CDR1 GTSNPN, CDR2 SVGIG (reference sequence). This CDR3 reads CAWSPVGYTEAFF. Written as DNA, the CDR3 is TGTGCCTGGAGTCCAGTTGGCTACACTGAAGCTTTCTTT. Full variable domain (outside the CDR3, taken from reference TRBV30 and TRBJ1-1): SQTIHQWPATLVQPVGSPLSLECTVEGTSNPNLYWYRQAAGRGLQLLFYSVGIGQISSEVPQNLSASRPQDRQFILSSKKLLLSDSGFYLCAWSPVGYTEAFFGQGTRLTVV.

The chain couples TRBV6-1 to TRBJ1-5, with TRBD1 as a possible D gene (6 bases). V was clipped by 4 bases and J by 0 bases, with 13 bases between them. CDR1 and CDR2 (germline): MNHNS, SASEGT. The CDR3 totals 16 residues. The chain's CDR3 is CASSASGAISNQPQHF. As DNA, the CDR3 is TGTGCCAGCAGTGCCTCAGGGGCAATTAGCAATCAGCCCCAGCATTTT.

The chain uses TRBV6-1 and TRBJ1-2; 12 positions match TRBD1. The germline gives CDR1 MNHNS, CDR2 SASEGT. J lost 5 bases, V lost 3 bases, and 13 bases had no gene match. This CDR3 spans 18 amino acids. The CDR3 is CASSDLRRGQGAQYGYTF. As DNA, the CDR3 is TGTGCCAGCAGTGATCTCCGACGGGGACAGGGGGCACAGTATGGCTACACCTTC.

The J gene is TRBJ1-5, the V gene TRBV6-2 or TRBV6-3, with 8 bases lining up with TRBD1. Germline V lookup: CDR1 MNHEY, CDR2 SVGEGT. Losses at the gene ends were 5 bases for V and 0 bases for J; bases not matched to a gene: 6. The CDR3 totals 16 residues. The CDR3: CASSLDRGYSNQPQHF. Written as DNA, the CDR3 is TGTGCCAGCAGTCTAGACAGGGGTTATAGCAATCAGCCCCAGCATTTT.

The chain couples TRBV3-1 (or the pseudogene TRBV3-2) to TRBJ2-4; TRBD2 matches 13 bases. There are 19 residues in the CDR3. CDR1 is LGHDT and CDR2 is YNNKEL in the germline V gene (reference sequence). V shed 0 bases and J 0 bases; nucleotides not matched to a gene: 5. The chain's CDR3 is CASSQEGLAGNLAKNIQYF. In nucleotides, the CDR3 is TGTGCCAGCAGCCAAGAGGGACTAGCGGGGAACCTAGCCAAAAACATTCAGTACTTC.